This is a list of T cell receptor beta chains from one sample in a study of radiotherapy plus CTLA-4 blockade in lung cancer. TCRdb keeps only in-frame clones here, not all; method: immunoSEQ multiplex PCR. The table includes approximately 89,000 clones, 60% to 85% detected once. Sample: peripheral blood, taken from a patient treated with radiotherapy plus ipilimumab. These receptor sequences come from a human donor with non-small cell lung cancer who had a partial response to radiotherapy plus ipilimumab. Some clones in this sample may be carry-over from other donors' samples. The CDR3 runs from the conserved cysteine through the conserved F or W. The D gene is left open where the match is weak. Clone size appears in some rows only: once, few, many, or a class for an expanded clone.

d_call	v_call	j_call	clone_size	cdr3_nt	cdr3_aa
NA	TRBV7-8	TRBJ1-5	once	TGTGCCAGCAGCTTAGTAGTCGTTCAGCCCCAGCATTTT	CASSLVVVQPQHF
NA	TRBV29-1	TRBJ2-5	NA	TGCAGCGTTGGAGGGACTGATCCCGGTGAGACCCAGTACTTC	CSVGGTDPGETQYF
TRBD2	TRBV29-1	TRBJ2-1	NA	TGCAGCGTTGATAGGCTAGCGGGTCCCAATGAGCAGTTCTTC	CSVDRLAGPNEQFF
NA	TRBV28	TRBJ1-1	few	TGTGCCAGCAGTTTAGAACGGGAGAACACTGAAGCTTTCTTT	CASSLERENTEAFF
TRBD1	TRBV7-2	TRBJ2-5	NA	TGTGCCAGCAGCTTAAACGGGGACAGGGTGGGTGAGACCCAGTACTTC	CASSLNGDRVGETQYF
TRBD1	TRBV18	TRBJ2-3	NA	TGTGCCAGCTCACCCCGACAGGGTTCAGATACGCAGTATTTT	CASSPRQGSDTQYF
NA	TRBV7-2	TRBJ1-4	few	TGTGCCAGCAGCTTAGGTTCGAGCCTTGAAAAACTGTTTTTT	CASSLGSSLEKLFF
TRBD2	TRBV4-1	TRBJ2-7	NA	TGCGCCAGCAGCCGAGGACTAGCGGGAGCTCTGGACGAGCAGTACTTC	CASSRGLAGALDEQYF
NA	TRBV5-4	TRBJ2-7	NA	TGTGCCAGCAGCCCGGGGGGCCAACAGGGCCGGTACGAGCAGTACTTC	CASSPGGQQGRYEQYF
NA	TRBV7-9	TRBJ2-1	NA	TGTGCCAGCGCCCTGAGGGCAGGCAATGAGCAGTTCTTC	CASALRAGNEQFF
NA	TRBV10-1	TRBJ2-5	NA	TGCGCCAGCAGGCACGGGACAGCTATCCCCCGGGGGGGTATCGGGAAGAGAGAGACCCAGTACTTC	CASRHGTAIPRGGIGKRETQYF
TRBD1	TRBV5-4	TRBJ1-5	NA	TGTGCCAGCAGCCTCACCTCCGGGACAGGTATACGCAATCAGCCCCAGCATTTT	CASSLTSGTGIRNQPQHF
TRBD1	TRBV15	TRBJ2-2	NA	TGTGCCACCAGCAGAGGACAGGGTCCCACCGGGGAGCTGTTTTTT	CATSRGQGPTGELFF
TRBD2	TRBV19	TRBJ2-5	NA	TGTGCCAGTAGCCCCACCCTGACTAGCGGGGTGATAGAGACCCAGTACTTC	CASSPTLTSGVIETQYF
TRBD2	TRBV18	TRBJ2-7	NA	TGTGCCAGCTCACCGGGGCGGGGGAACTCCTACGAGCAGTACTTC	CASSPGRGNSYEQYF